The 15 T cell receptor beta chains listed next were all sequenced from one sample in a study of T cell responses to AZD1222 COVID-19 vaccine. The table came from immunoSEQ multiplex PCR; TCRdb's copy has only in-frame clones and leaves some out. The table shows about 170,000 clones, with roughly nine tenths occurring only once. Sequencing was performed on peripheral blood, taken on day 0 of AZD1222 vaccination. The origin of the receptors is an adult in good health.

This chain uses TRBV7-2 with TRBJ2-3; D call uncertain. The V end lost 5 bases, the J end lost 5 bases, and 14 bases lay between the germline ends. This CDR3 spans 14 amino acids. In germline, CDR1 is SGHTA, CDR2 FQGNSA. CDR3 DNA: TGTGCCAGCAGCCGCCGGTCCCTCGGAGATACGCAGTATTTT. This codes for CASSRRSLGDTQYF.

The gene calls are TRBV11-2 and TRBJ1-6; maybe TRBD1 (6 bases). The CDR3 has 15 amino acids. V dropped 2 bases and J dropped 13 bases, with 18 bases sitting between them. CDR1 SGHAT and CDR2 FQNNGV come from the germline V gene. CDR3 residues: CASSLNRASFGPLHF. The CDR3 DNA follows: TGTGCCAGCAGCTTAAACAGGGCGTCTTTTGGGCCCCTCCACTTT.

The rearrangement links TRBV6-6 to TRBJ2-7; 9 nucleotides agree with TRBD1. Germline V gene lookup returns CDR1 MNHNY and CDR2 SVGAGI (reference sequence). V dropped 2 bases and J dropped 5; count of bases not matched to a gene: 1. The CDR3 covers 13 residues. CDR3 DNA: TGTGCCAGCAGTTACGGGGACAGGGACGAGCAGTACGTC. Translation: CASSYGDRDEQYV.

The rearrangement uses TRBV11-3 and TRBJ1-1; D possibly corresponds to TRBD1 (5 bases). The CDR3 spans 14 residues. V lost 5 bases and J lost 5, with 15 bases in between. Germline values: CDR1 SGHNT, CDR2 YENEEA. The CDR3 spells CASSPSGGGTEAFF. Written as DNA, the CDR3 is TGTGCCAGCAGCCCCTCTGGGGGGGGAACTGAAGCTTTCTTT.

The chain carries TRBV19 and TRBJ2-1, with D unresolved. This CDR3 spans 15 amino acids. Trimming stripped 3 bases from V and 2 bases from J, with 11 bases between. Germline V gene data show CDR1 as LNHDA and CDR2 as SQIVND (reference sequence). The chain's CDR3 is CASSINGGPYNEQFF. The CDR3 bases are TGTGCCAGTAGTATCAACGGCGGCCCCTACAATGAGCAGTTCTTC.

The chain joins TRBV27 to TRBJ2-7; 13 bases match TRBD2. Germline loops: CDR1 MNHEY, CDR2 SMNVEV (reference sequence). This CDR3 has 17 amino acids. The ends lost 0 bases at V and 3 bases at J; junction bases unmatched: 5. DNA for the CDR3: TGTGCCAGCAGTTTATCGGGACTAGCGGGGAGAAACTACGAGCAGTACTTC. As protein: CASSLSGLAGRNYEQYF.

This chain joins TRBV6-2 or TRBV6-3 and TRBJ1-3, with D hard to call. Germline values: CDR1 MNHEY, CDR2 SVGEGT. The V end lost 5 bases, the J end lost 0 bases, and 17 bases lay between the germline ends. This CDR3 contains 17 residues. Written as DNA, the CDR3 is TGTGCCAGCAGTCCCGCCCGGGGTCGCAGCTCTGGAAACACCATATATTTT. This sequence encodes CASSPARGRSSGNTIYF.

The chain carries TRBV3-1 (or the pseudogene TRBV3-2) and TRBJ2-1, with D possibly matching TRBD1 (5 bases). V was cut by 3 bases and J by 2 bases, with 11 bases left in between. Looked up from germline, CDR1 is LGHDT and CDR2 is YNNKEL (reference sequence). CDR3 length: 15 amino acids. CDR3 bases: TGTGCCAGCAGCCATGCGGACAACACCTACAATGAGCAGTTCTTC. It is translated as CASSHADNTYNEQFF.

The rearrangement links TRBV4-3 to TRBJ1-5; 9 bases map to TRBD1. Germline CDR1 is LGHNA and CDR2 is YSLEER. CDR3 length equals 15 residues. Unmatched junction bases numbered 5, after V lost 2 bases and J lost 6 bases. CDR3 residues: CASSQTTGGGQPQHF. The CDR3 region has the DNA TGCGCCAGCAGCCAAACAACAGGGGGCGGTCAGCCCCAGCATTTT.

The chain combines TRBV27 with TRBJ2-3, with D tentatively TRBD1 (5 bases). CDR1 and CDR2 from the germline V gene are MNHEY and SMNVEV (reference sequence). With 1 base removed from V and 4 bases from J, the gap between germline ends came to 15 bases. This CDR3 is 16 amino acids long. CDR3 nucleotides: TGTGCCAGCAGTTTATTAAGGGGTTTAGGCGCAGATACGCAGTATTTT. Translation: CASSLLRGLGADTQYF.

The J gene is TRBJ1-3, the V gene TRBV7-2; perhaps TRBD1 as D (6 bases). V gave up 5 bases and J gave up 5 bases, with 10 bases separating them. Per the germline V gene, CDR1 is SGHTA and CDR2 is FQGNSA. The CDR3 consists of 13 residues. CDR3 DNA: TGTGCCAGCAGCATACAGGGCCGAAACACCATATATTTT. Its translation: CASSIQGRNTIYF.

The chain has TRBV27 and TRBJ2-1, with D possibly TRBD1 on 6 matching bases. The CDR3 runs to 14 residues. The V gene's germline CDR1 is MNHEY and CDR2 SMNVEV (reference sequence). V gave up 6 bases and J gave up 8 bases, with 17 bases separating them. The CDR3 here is CASSHRVWGDEQFF. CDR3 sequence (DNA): TGTGCCAGCAGCCACAGGGTCTGGGGTGATGAGCAGTTCTTC.

CDR3 DNA: TGTGCCAGCAGCAAAGAAGAGACCACAGGGGTAACTGACGTGAGCTCCTACAATGAGCAGTTCTTC. Its translation is CASSKEETTGVTDVSSYNEQFF. This chain uses TRBV21-1 with TRBJ2-1; TRBD1 is the table's D call, not checked against the DNA. TRBV21-1 has pseudogene status. The CDR3 totals 22 residues.

CDR3 bases: TGTGCCAGCAGTTGGACAGGGGAGGGCTACACCTTC. Amino acid sequence: CASSWTGEGYTF. V gene TRBV6-2 or TRBV6-3 combines with J gene TRBJ1-2, with TRBD1 matching over 9 bases. This CDR3 is 12 amino acids long. V lost 4 bases, J lost 8 bases, and 2 bases stayed unmatched. CDR1 and CDR2 from the germline V gene are MNHEY and SVGEGT.

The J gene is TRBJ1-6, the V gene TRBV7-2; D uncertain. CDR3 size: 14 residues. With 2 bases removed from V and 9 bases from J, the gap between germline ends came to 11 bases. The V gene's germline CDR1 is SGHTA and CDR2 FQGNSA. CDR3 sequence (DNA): TGTGCCAGCAGCTTAAGTATGCCGGGTTCACCCCTCCACTTT. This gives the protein CASSLSMPGSPLHF.